Shown below are 16 T cell receptor beta chains from a single sample sequenced in a study of tumor and adjacent non-tumor tissue in lung cancer. The template was RNA from unsorted bulk tissue. A modified ARM-PCR protocol with three rounds of nested PCR amplified TCRbeta. TCRdb reprocessed the multiplex PCR reads with MiXCR, giving one entry per CDR3 protein. Of roughly 140,000 distinct CDR3 sequences in the sample, approximately 70% are singletons; the top ten hold 18%. Sequencing was done on a sample of lung tumor tissue. These receptors originate from a man in his 60s with small cell lung cancer.

A word on this clonotype: One end of the junction fails to match germline, which may point to a read error. The chain is built from TRBV11-2 and TRBJ2-3; maybe TRBD2 (6 bases). This CDR3 is 14 amino acids long. The germline V gene encodes CDR1 SGHAT and CDR2 FQNNGV. CDR3 nucleotides: TGTACAAGCAGCTTAGCGGATGAAACAGATACGGAGTATTTT. Its translation is CTSSLADETDTEYF.

As regards this clonotype: Compared with germline, one end of the junction differs, possibly owing to a read error. CDR3 in amino acids: CASSLVVAGQETQCF. The CDR3 nucleotides are TGTGCCAGCAGCTTGGTTGTAGCGGGGCAAGAAACCCAGTGCTTC. The rearrangement links TRBV5-4 to TRBJ2-5; 8 nucleotides align to TRBD2. Germline loops: CDR1 SGHNT, CDR2 YYREEE (reference sequence). The CDR3 covers 15 residues.

Points on this clonotype: A much larger clone differs from this one at a single base, so this may be a read error. The chain links TRBV20-1 to TRBJ2-5; D unclear. V dropped 5 bases and J dropped 7 bases, with 14 bases sitting between them. Germline V gives CDR1 DFQATT, CDR2 SNEGSKA (reference sequence). The CDR3 is 12 amino acids. The CDR3 region has the DNA TGCAGTGCTCAAGAGAGCCCCGGGACCCAGTACTTC. It codes for CSAQESPGTQYF.

Comments on this clonotype: The germline gene is not matched at one end of the junction; a read error may be the cause. V and J are TRBV7-9 and TRBJ2-7; 8 bases line up with TRBD2. The germline CDR1 and CDR2 sequences are SEHNR and FQNEAQ (reference sequence). The CDR3 sequence is 13 residues long. This CDR3 reads CASSQREYYEHYF. CDR3 coding DNA: TGTGCCAGCAGTCAGCGGGAGTACTACGAGCACTACTTC. Variable domain in full (rest from reference TRBV7-9 and TRBJ2-7): DTGVSQNPRHKITKRGQNVTFRCDPISEHNRLYWYRQTLGQGPEFLTYFQNEAQLEKSRLLSDRFSAERPKGSFSTLEIQRTEQGDSAMYLCASSQREYYEHYFGPGTRLTVT.

As to this clonotype: The junction departs from germline at one end; a sequencing error may be responsible. This sequence joins TRBV20-1 and TRBJ2-6; TRBD1 agrees at 8 bases. This CDR3 contains 16 residues. Germline assignment: CDR1 DFQATT and CDR2 SNEGSKA (reference sequence). The CDR3 DNA follows: TGCAGTGCTAGTCGTCAGGGGGCAACTGGGGCCAACTTCCTGACTTTC. This sequence encodes CSASRQGATGANFLTF.

The rearrangement links TRBV4-2 to TRBJ2-1, with D maybe TRBD2 (5 bases). Trimming shortened V by 1 base and J by 8 bases, and 15 bases separated the two germline ends. The CDR3 runs 15 residues. Germline CDR1 is LGHNA and CDR2 is YNFKEQ. DNA of the CDR3: TGTGCCAGCAGCCAAGCGGTGGAACTAGGACATGAGCAGTTCTTC. The encoded protein is CASSQAVELGHEQFF.

This clonotype was seen a few times. This may arise from a read error, as a much more abundant clone is one base away. The V call is TRBV7-9, the J call TRBJ1-5, with unresolved D. This CDR3 has 11 amino acids. The germline CDR1 and CDR2 sequences are SEHNR and FQNEAQ (reference sequence). For the CDR3, the DNA is TGTGTCAGCAGCTCCAGCAAGCCCCAGCATTTT. This translates into CVSSSSKPQHF.

This chain connects TRBV29-1 to TRBJ2-7, with 8 positions matching TRBD1. There are 14 residues in the CDR3. V lost 5 bases and J lost 3; bases outside the gene matches: 9. Germline-derived CDR1 and CDR2 are SQVTM and ANQGSEA. The CDR3 loop reads CSVHEGTGFYEQYF. In DNA form, the CDR3 reads TGCAGCGTTCATGAAGGGACAGGATTCTACGAGCAGTACTTC.

The chain uses TRBV5-1 and TRBJ2-5, with no clear D. From germline, CDR1 is SGHRS and CDR2 YFSETQ. V was cut by 5 bases and J by 1 base, with 6 bases left in between. The CDR3 sequence is 12 residues long. CDR3 nucleotides: TGCGCCAGCAGGGTCCCCCAAGAGACCCAGTACTTC. It yields the protein CASRVPQETQYF.

The J gene is TRBJ2-7, the V gene TRBV6-5; D might be TRBD1 or TRBD2, each matching 7 bases. The germline V gene encodes CDR1 MNHEY and CDR2 SVGAGI. CDR3 length equals 15 residues. For the CDR3, the DNA is TGTGACAGCAGGGGGGGGCTAGTGCCAGGCAACGAGCAGTACGTC. It is translated as CDSRGGLVPGNEQYV.

The V and J genes are TRBV11-2 and TRBJ2-6, with 7 bases identical to TRBD1. Trimming at V came to 1 base and at J to 6 bases, leaving 3 bases not matched to a gene. The germline CDR1 and CDR2 sequences are SGHAT and FQNNGV. The CDR3 has 15 residues. This chain's CDR3 is CASSLGTGEANVLTF. The CDR3 region has the DNA TGTGCCAGCAGCTTAGGGACAGGTGAGGCCAACGTCCTGACTTTC.

Concerning this clonotype itself: Its ends do not fully match the called genes, so a read error is possible. The chain recombines TRBV11-2 with TRBJ2-2; D possibly corresponds to TRBD1 (6 bases). This CDR3 comprises 17 residues. Germline V gene sequence: CDR1 SGHAT, CDR2 FQNNGV. The CDR3 DNA reads TGTACCAGCAGCTTCACACTAGAGGGGGAATACGCCGGGGAGCTGTTTTTT. Amino acid sequence: CTSSFTLEGEYAGELFF. Full variable domain (rest looked up from reference TRBV11-2 and TRBJ2-2): EAGVAQSPRYKIIEKRQSVAFWCNPISGHATLYWYQQILGQGPKLLIQFQNNGVVDDSQLPKDRFSAERLKGVDSTLKIQPAKLEDSAVYLCTSSFTLEGEYAGELFFGEGSRLTVL.

As regards this clonotype: The junction and the germline gene differ at one end; a read error may be behind it. The rearrangement links TRBV5-4 to TRBJ1-1; 8 bases fit TRBD1. This CDR3 has 15 residues. CDR1 is SGHNT, CDR2 YYREEE, per germline (reference sequence). The CDR3 DNA sequence: TGTGCCTGCAGCTCTCGGACAGGGCCAGGTAGTGAAGCTTTCTTT. It codes for CACSSRTGPGSEAFF.

This clonotype was detected once. One end of the junction does not line up with germline, which may come from a read error. CDR3 DNA: TGTACCAGCAGCTTAGGAGGGGGACAGGGATATTCCGGGGCCAACGTCCTGACTTTC. Translating gives CTSSLGGGQGYSGANVLTF. The rearrangement joins TRBV11-3 to TRBJ2-6, with 9 bases aligning to TRBD1. Germline V gives CDR1 SGHNT, CDR2 YENEEA. CDR3 length: 19 amino acids.

This clonotype counts as medium-sized (0.01 to 0.1%). This chain's CDR3 is CASSLGFGGNTEAFF. CDR3 nucleotides: TGTGCCAGCAGCTTAGGTTTCGGAGGGAACACTGAAGCTTTCTTT. V gene TRBV11-2 combines with J gene TRBJ1-1; no reliable D call. The length of the CDR3 is 15 residues. Germline V CDR1 and CDR2: SGHAT, FQNNGV. V shed 1 base and J shed 1 base, with 10 bases lying between them.

This clonotype has at least ten counts. The chain combines TRBV6-6 with TRBJ1-6; no clear D gene. Germline values: CDR1 MNHNY, CDR2 SVGAGI (reference sequence). Trimming took 5 bases from V and 7 from J, leaving 12 bases between them. This CDR3 is 14 amino acids long. The CDR3 region is CASSTVGSNSPLHF. The CDR3 DNA follows: TGTGCCAGCAGTACGGTGGGATCCAATTCACCCCTCCACTTT.